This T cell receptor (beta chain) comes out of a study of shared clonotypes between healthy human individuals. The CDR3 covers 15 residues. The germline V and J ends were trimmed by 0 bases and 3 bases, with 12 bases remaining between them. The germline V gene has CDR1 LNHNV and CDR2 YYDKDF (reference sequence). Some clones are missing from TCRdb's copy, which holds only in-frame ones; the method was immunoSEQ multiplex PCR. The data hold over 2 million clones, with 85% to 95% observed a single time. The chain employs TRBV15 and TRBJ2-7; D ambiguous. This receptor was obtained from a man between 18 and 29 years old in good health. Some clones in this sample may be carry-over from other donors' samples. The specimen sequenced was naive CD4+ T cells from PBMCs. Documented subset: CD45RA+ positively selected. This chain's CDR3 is CATSRDVLTNYEQYF. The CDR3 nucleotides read TGTGCCACCAGCAGAGATGTCCTGACCAACTACGAGCAGTACTTC.